This TCR beta chain originates from a study of OX40 agonist ivuxolimab in advanced cancers. At the level of the study: Patients took ivuxolimab, an agonistic anti-OX40 (CD134) antibody.

Baseline, cycle 4 day 1, and cycle 7 day 1 were the blood sampling points. Assay used: immunoSEQ multiplex PCR; TCRdb lists only in-frame clones, some missing. The data contain tens of thousands of clones, roughly 90% of them seen just once; the ten biggest clones take up approximately 0.28%. A remark on this clone: No antigen is known for it.

Study-wide findings and caveats: The 0.1-3.0 mg/kg partial responders had among the lowest clonal expansion. Some of the nonresponding patients also showed low levels of normalized T-cell clonal expansion.

This TCR was sampled from an adult with an advanced solid tumor such as melanoma, head and neck, liver or kidney cancer. This specimen consisted of CD4+ or CD8+ T cells sorted from blood, obtained in a trial of the OX40 agonist ivuxolimab.

The CDR3 loop is CASSKGTGETQYF. CDR3 nucleotide sequence: TGCGCCAGCAGCAAGGGGACAGGGGAGACCCAGTACTTC. The genes are TRBV5-1 and TRBJ2-5, with 9 bases that match TRBD1. There are 13 residues in the CDR3. CDR1 is SGHRS and CDR2 is YFSETQ in the germline V gene. The V segment lost 4 bases and the J segment 5 bases; nucleotides outside the gene matches: 3.